This T cell receptor beta chain was captured in a study of blood T cell repertoires in COVID-19. About the research overall: PBMCs, B-cell-depleted T cells, or T cells were the source of the cDNA or gDNA that made up the material.

Per the study methods: Amplification of reference gene primers was used by the study to estimate nucleated cell counts. Assay used: immunoSEQ multiplex PCR; TCRdb lists only in-frame clones, some missing. V and J calls and clone size are those listed in that table; D and trimming were worked out from the DNA. The data contain 300,000 to 350,000 clones, about nine tenths of them singletons. Participants were aged about 18 to 100 years, lived in around 22 US areas, and enrolled virtually. Researchers sorted participants into cohorts using their self-reported clinical history. The CDR3 totals 16 residues. CDR1 LNHNV and CDR2 YYDKDF come from the germline V gene (reference sequence). Trimming took 0 bases from V and 5 from J, leaving 17 bases between them.

The sequenced material came from PBMCs or T cells enriched from blood (not recorded which). This chain uses TRBV15 with TRBJ2-7; tentative D call: TRBD2 (6 bases). This receptor was identified in a woman aged 25 to 39 who had been exposed to COVID-19. This CDR3 reads CATSRDAVRDLNEQYF. In DNA, the CDR3 is TGTGCCACCAGCAGAGACGCGGTGCGGGATCTCAACGAGCAGTACTTC.